A selection of T cell receptor beta chains follows, all from one sample in a study of blood T cell repertoires in COVID-19. The table came from immunoSEQ multiplex PCR; TCRdb's copy has only in-frame clones and leaves some out. The sample yields a few hundred thousand clones, 86% seen once. Specimen: peripheral blood. All receptors derive from a man at least 80 years old with acute or convalescent COVID-19. Both conserved end residues are part of each CDR3. Fields, in order: CDR3 DNA, CDR3 protein, V gene, J gene, clone size, D gene. A D gene is named only where the DNA matches it firmly. Clone size is stated in some rows and not others, as once, few, many or a class when expanded.

TGTGCCAGCAGCGGACAGGGACGCAATCAGCCCCAGCATTTT,CASSGQGRNQPQHF,TRBV2,TRBJ1-5,-,TRBD1
TGTGCCAGCAGCTTAAGACCGGGCTCTGGAAACACCATATATTTT,CASSLRPGSGNTIYF,TRBV5-5,TRBJ1-3,-,-
TGTGCCAGCTCCTCTCGGGGGTCGGGCGCAGATACGCAGTATTTT,CASSSRGSGADTQYF,TRBV9,TRBJ2-3,-,-
TGTGCCAGCAGCGTAGCGGGAGGTAAATACAATGAGCAGTTCTTC,CASSVAGGKYNEQFF,TRBV9,TRBJ2-1,-,TRBD2
TGTGCCAGCAACAGGGACGTTGCCAAAAACATTCAGTACTTC,CASNRDVAKNIQYF,TRBV6-6,TRBJ2-4,-,-
TGTGCCATCAGGGGCACTAGCGGGATGACAGATACGCAGTATTTT,CAIRGTSGMTDTQYF,TRBV10-3,TRBJ2-3,-,TRBD2
TGTGCCAGCAGCAGGGTAGAGGGAGGGTACAATTCACCCCTCCACTTT,CASSRVEGGYNSPLHF,TRBV5-6,TRBJ1-6,-,-
TGTGCCAGCAGTCGCCTCGGGGCAACTAATGAAAAACTGTTTTTT,CASSRLGATNEKLFF,TRBV28,TRBJ1-4,few,-
TGTGCCAGCAGTCACGCGGGAGACAGGGGGCTTGGCTACACCTTC,CASSHAGDRGLGYTF,TRBV6-5,TRBJ1-2,-,TRBD1
TGTGCCAGCAGTTCGGGGGGCGCTAGCTATGGCTACACCTTC,CASSSGGASYGYTF,TRBV28,TRBJ1-2,-,-
TGTGCCAGCAGTTACACCCGGGACAGTAATAATTCACCCCTCCACTTT,CASSYTRDSNNSPLHF,TRBV6-5,TRBJ1-6,-,TRBD1
TGTGCCAGCTCCTCGTCGTCGGGCACAGATACGCAGTATTTT,CASSSSSGTDTQYF,TRBV18,TRBJ2-3,-,-
TGTGCCAGCAGTTTAGCAGAGGGGGCAGAAGCTTTCTTT,CASSLAEGAEAFF,TRBV12-3/TRBV12-4,TRBJ1-1,-,TRBD1
TGTGCCAGCAGCCCGGGTAGGAGGCTGACCGGGGAGCTGTTTTTT,CASSPGRRLTGELFF,TRBV3-1/TRBV3-2,TRBJ2-2,-,-
TGCGCCAGCAGCTTGGATGGACAGGCAATTTGGGGTGATACGCAGTATTTT,CASSLDGQAIWGDTQYF,TRBV5-1,TRBJ2-3,-,TRBD1
TGTGCCAGCAGCTTTAATACGGGAGGGCCCTCATCCTACAATGAGCAGTTCTTC,CASSFNTGGPSSYNEQFF,TRBV11-3,TRBJ2-1,-,TRBD2
TGTGCCAGCAGTTTATCGACTAGCGGGAGGGGCACAGATACGCAGTATTTT,CASSLSTSGRGTDTQYF,TRBV28,TRBJ2-3,-,TRBD2
TGTGCCAGCAGCTCTAGCGTCAGGCCACACAATGAGCAGTTCTTC,CASSSSVRPHNEQFF,TRBV9,TRBJ2-1,-,-
TGTGCCAGCAGTTTATTTGCAGGGCTCGGGAATCAGCCCCAGCATTTT,CASSLFAGLGNQPQHF,TRBV28,TRBJ1-5,-,-
TGTGCCAGTAGTACCCTCGGGGCAGGGGTCGACGAGCAGTACTTC,CASSTLGAGVDEQYF,TRBV19,TRBJ2-7,-,-
TGTGCCAGCAGCGTATCTAGGACAGGAAACACCATATATTTT,CASSVSRTGNTIYF,TRBV9,TRBJ1-3,-,-
TGTGCCAGCTCACCGGAGACAGGGTTGAACACTGAAGCTTTCTTT,CASSPETGLNTEAFF,TRBV18,TRBJ1-1,-,TRBD1
TGTGCCAGCAGCACCCGGGGGGATTTGGATTCACCCCTCCACTTT,CASSTRGDLDSPLHF,TRBV9,TRBJ1-6,-,-
TGTGCCAGCAGCCCGGACAGTTTCGCCAGTGAAGCTTTCTTT,CASSPDSFASEAFF,TRBV5-4,TRBJ1-1,-,-
TGCACCAGCAGCAATCTAGCGGGGGACTCCTACGAGCAGTACTTC,CTSSNLAGDSYEQYF,TRBV1,TRBJ2-7,-,-
TGTGCCAGCCAGGCAGAGAACTATGGCTACACCTTC,CASQAENYGYTF,TRBV6-5,TRBJ1-2,-,-
TGTGCCAGCAGCTTACGACAGGTACAAGAGACCCAGTACTTC,CASSLRQVQETQYF,TRBV6-6,TRBJ2-5,-,-
TGTGCCAGCAGGCCAGGGGTAACGAACACTGAAGCTTTCTTT,CASRPGVTNTEAFF,TRBV28,TRBJ1-1,few,-
TGTGCCAGCAGATTATACGTTGGGTCCACAGGGGGGATTGGGTATGGCTACACCTTC,CASRLYVGSTGGIGYGYTF,TRBV28,TRBJ1-2,-,TRBD1
TGTGCCAGTACCCCGCAGGGCTACACTGAAGCTTTCTTT,CASTPQGYTEAFF,TRBV19,TRBJ1-1,-,-
TGTGCCAGCAGGCGGGACAGCGAAAATTCACCCCTCCACTTT,CASRRDSENSPLHF,TRBV7-2,TRBJ1-6,once,TRBD1
TGTGCCAGCAGTCCTGGGCCAGCCTCCTACGAGCAGTACTTC,CASSPGPASYEQYF,TRBV6-4,TRBJ2-7,once,-
TGCGCCAGCAGTCCCGGGAGGGGCTACACCTTC,CASSPGRGYTF,TRBV23-1,TRBJ1-2,-,-
TGTGCCAGCAGGGTCTATAGCAATCAGCCCCAGCATTTT,CASRVYSNQPQHF,TRBV6-5,TRBJ1-5,-,-
TGCGCCAGCAGCTTGTTAGGGACAGACTACACTGAAGCTTTCTTT,CASSLLGTDYTEAFF,TRBV5-1,TRBJ1-1,-,TRBD1
TGTGCCAGCAGGAGGCGGGGCGAGCAGTACTTC,CASRRRGEQYF,TRBV28,TRBJ2-7,few,-
TGTGCCAGTAGTATGAGGACAGGGACCGGAAACACCATATATTTT,CASSMRTGTGNTIYF,TRBV19,TRBJ1-3,-,TRBD1
TGTGCCAGCAGCCTGGGGGGATACAATGAGCAGTTCTTC,CASSLGGYNEQFF,TRBV28,TRBJ2-1,-,-
TGTGCCAGCAGCCAAGGGACTAGCGGGAGTCTTAGTGAGCAGTTCTTC,CASSQGTSGSLSEQFF,TRBV3-1/TRBV3-2,TRBJ2-1,-,TRBD2
TGTGCCAGCAGTTCGCCACAGGGGGCAGATACGCAGTATTTT,CASSSPQGADTQYF,TRBV28,TRBJ2-3,-,TRBD1
TGTGCCAGCAGCTTGGATAGAAGCTCTGGAAACACCATATATTTT,CASSLDRSSGNTIYF,TRBV5-4,TRBJ1-3,-,-
TGTGCCACCAGCAGAGAGTTAACAGGGGGATCCTACGAGCAGTACTTC,CATSRELTGGSYEQYF,TRBV15,TRBJ2-7,-,TRBD1
TGTGCCAGCAGCCCTAACCCTCTCAACCAGCCCCAGCATTTT,CASSPNPLNQPQHF,TRBV7-9,TRBJ1-5,few,-
TGTGCCAGCCCTAGCGGGAGAACCGGGGAGCTGTTTTTT,CASPSGRTGELFF,TRBV28,TRBJ2-2,-,TRBD2
TGTGCCAGCAGCCCAACAGGGCTTTTCTCCTACAATGAGCAGTTCTTC,CASSPTGLFSYNEQFF,TRBV9,TRBJ2-1,-,-
TGTGCCAGCAGTCCATCGACGACAGGGGGCACTGAAGCTTTCTTT,CASSPSTTGGTEAFF,TRBV6-5,TRBJ1-1,-,TRBD1
TGCGCCAGCAGCCAATCGGACAGGTCAGCCAAAAACATTCAGTACTTC,CASSQSDRSAKNIQYF,TRBV4-1,TRBJ2-4,-,TRBD1
TGTGCCAGCAGCCCGGGGGGACTAGCGAACGGCGGGGAGCTGTTTTTT,CASSPGGLANGGELFF,TRBV5-4,TRBJ2-2,-,TRBD2
TGTGCCACGGGACAGGGTGTGGGATACAATGAGCAGTTCTTC,CATGQGVGYNEQFF,TRBV2,TRBJ2-1,-,TRBD1
TGTGCCACCAGTGACCCTTTGGAGGGCAACTATGGCTACACCTTC,CATSDPLEGNYGYTF,TRBV24-1,TRBJ1-2,-,-
TGTGCCAGCAGCATCTCTGACAGGGTGAACACTGAAGCTTTCTTT,CASSISDRVNTEAFF,TRBV9,TRBJ1-1,once,TRBD1
TGTGCCAGCACCCAAGGGATCCGCACGGGAAATGGCTACACCTTC,CASTQGIRTGNGYTF,TRBV28,TRBJ1-2,-,-
TGCGCCAGCAGTGAACAGGTGTCCGAGCAGTACTTC,CASSEQVSEQYF,TRBV10-2,TRBJ2-7,-,-
TGTGCCAGCAGGGGCTACACAGATACGCAGTATTTT,CASRGYTDTQYF,TRBV27,TRBJ2-3,-,-
TGTGCCAGCAGCTTGGGGCCACAGGGCAGGAATCAGCCCCAGCATTTT,CASSLGPQGRNQPQHF,TRBV5-6,TRBJ1-5,-,-